Following are 21 T cell receptor beta chains from one sample sequenced in a study of cytomegalovirus exposure and HLA in healthy donors. The protocol was immunoSEQ multiplex PCR, while the TCRdb copy is restricted to in-frame clones and leaves out a portion. The data hold approximately 62,000 clones, with about 91% observed a single time. The sequenced sample consisted of PBMCs. The source is a woman under 30 in good health and CMV-seronegative.

This chain links TRBV2 with TRBJ2-2; D is uncertain. Germline CDR1 is SNHLY and CDR2 is FYNNEI. Trimming took 4 bases from V and 6 from J, leaving 9 bases between them. CDR3 size: 13 residues. The CDR3 DNA reads as TGTGCCAGCAGTGCCGAGCGATCCGGGGAGCTGTTTTTT. This translates into CASSAERSGELFF.

The chain links TRBV15 to TRBJ1-6; D unclear. This CDR3 has 12 amino acids. The ends were cut back, 0 bases at V and 14 bases at J, with 8 bases in the middle. Germline CDR1 LNHNV, CDR2 YYDKDF (reference sequence). The CDR3 region has the DNA TGTGCCACCAGCAGAGATGACATCACCCTCCACTTT. Amino acids: CATSRDDITLHF.

This rearrangement joins TRBV29-1 to TRBJ2-1, with 11 bases identical to TRBD2. Germline V gene data show CDR1 as SQVTM and CDR2 as ANQGSEA. The CDR3 consists of 14 residues. J lost 9 bases, V lost 8 bases, and 12 bases had no gene match. Here the CDR3 DNA reads TGCAGCTCCGTTGACCTAGCGGGAGGAAGTGAGCAGTTCTTC. It is translated as CSSVDLAGGSEQFF.

This chain connects TRBV6-6 to TRBJ1-1; D call uncertain. Per the germline V gene, CDR1 is MNHNY and CDR2 is SVGAGI (reference sequence). Trimming removed 0 bases from V and 3 bases from J, with 8 bases in between. The CDR3 covers 14 residues. CDR3 sequence: CASSYSGADTEAFF. The CDR3, as DNA: TGTGCCAGCAGTTACTCTGGCGCGGACACTGAAGCTTTCTTT.

This clone has only a few counts. V and J are TRBV19 and TRBJ2-2, with D hard to call. V dropped 5 bases and J dropped 4 bases, with 2 bases sitting between them. The CDR3 is made up of 11 amino acids. In germline, CDR1 is LNHDA, CDR2 SQIVND (reference sequence). The CDR3 DNA follows: TGTGCCAGTAGTCGCACCGGGGAGCTGTTTTTT. Translated: CASSRTGELFF.

The chain links TRBV6-5 to TRBJ1-6; no reliable D call. The V and J ends lost 5 bases and 10 bases respectively, with 12 bases between them. Germline V gives CDR1 MNHEY, CDR2 SVGAGI. This CDR3 comprises 13 residues. This CDR3 reads CASSLRGRSPLHF. The CDR3 nucleotides are TGTGCCAGCAGTCTCCGTGGGAGGTCACCCCTCCACTTT.

The genes are TRBV9 and TRBJ2-3; the D is unclear. V was pared by 4 bases and J by 2 bases, with 5 bases between. Germline V gene lookup returns CDR1 SGDLS and CDR2 YYNGEE. The CDR3 runs to 12 residues. The CDR3 reads CASSRDTDTQYF. The CDR3 nucleotides are TGTGCCAGCAGCCGCGACACAGATACGCAGTATTTT.

This chain connects TRBV27 to TRBJ1-1; D may be TRBD1 (6 bases). In germline, CDR1 is MNHEY, CDR2 SMNVEV (reference sequence). The CDR3 extends over 12 amino acids. Between the trimmed V and J ends, which lost 6 bases and 11 bases, there was a span of 16 bases. CDR3 amino acids: CASSDPGTSAFF. CDR3 sequence (DNA): TGTGCCAGCAGCGACCCCGGGACATCGGCTTTCTTT.

CDR3 protein: CATTVGVGTEAFF. The CDR3 DNA reads as TGCGCCACTACTGTAGGGGTTGGCACTGAAGCTTTCTTT. The V and J genes are TRBV5-1 and TRBJ1-1; D may be TRBD1 (5 bases). CDR1 is SGHRS and CDR2 is YFSETQ in the germline V gene. This CDR3 is 13 amino acids long. V lost 9 bases, J lost 4 bases, and 16 bases lay in between.

This clone was found once. This chain links TRBV7-6 with TRBJ2-2; 10 nucleotides align to TRBD2. The germline V gene encodes CDR1 SGHVS and CDR2 FNYEAQ. The CDR3 runs 18 residues. The ends lost 2 bases at V and 0 bases at J; junction bases unmatched: 6. Here the CDR3 DNA reads TGTGCCAGCAGCTTAATGGCTAGCGGGAGAGCGAACACCGGGGAGCTGTTTTTT. Protein: CASSLMASGRANTGELFF.

V usage is TRBV28 and J usage is TRBJ2-7; 7 bases align to TRBD1. The CDR3 has 12 residues. After removal of 8 bases from V and 2 bases from J, the junction contained 3 bases not matched to a gene. CDR1 and CDR2 (germline): MDHEN, SYDVKM. The CDR3 DNA follows: TGTGCCAGCCGGGACAGTACCTACGAGCAGTACTTC. As protein: CASRDSTYEQYF. The full variable domain, its missing parts supplied by reference TRBV28 and TRBJ2-7, is DVKVTQSSRYLVKRTGEKVFLECVQDMDHENMFWYRQDPGLGLRLIYFSYDVKMKEKGDIPEGYSVSREKKERFSLILESASTNQTSMYLCASRDSTYEQYFGPGTRLTVT.

The chain has TRBV5-1 and TRBJ1-1; no firm D call. The germline CDR1 and CDR2 sequences are SGHRS and YFSETQ. Trimming took 2 bases from V and 1 from J, leaving 6 bases between them. The CDR3 has 13 amino acids. CDR3 loop: CASSFSRNTEAFF. The CDR3 bases are TGCGCCAGCAGCTTTAGCAGGAACACTGAAGCTTTCTTT.

The chain recombines TRBV19 with TRBJ1-5; TRBD1 matches 7 bases. CDR3 length equals 15 residues. Trimming cost V 5 bases and J 1 base; bases outside gene matches: 5. Germline V gene sequence: CDR1 LNHDA, CDR2 SQIVND (reference sequence). CDR3 region: CASSQDRSSNQPQHF. The CDR3, as DNA: TGTGCCAGTAGTCAGGACAGGTCGAGCAATCAGCCCCAGCATTTT.

V gene TRBV29-1 combines with J gene TRBJ1-1; D is perhaps TRBD1 (5 bases). Germline V gene lookup returns CDR1 SQVTM and CDR2 ANQGSEA. The V and J ends lost 4 bases and 0 bases respectively, with 18 bases between them. CDR3 size: 16 residues. The CDR3 loop reads CSVVAPPGRMNTEAFF. CDR3 nucleotide sequence: TGCAGCGTTGTGGCTCCCCCAGGGCGTATGAACACTGAAGCTTTCTTT.

Only a few counts were recorded for this clone. The rearrangement joins TRBV7-3 to TRBJ2-3; 12 bases line up with TRBD2. This CDR3 contains 16 residues. Germline CDR1 SGHTA, CDR2 FQGTGA. With V trimmed by 5 bases and J by 6 bases, 9 bases remained unmatched. The CDR3 here is CASSPSSGGASDTQYF. The CDR3 DNA sequence: TGTGCCAGCAGCCCCTCTAGCGGGGGGGCATCTGATACGCAGTATTTT.

In regard to this clone: The junction and the germline gene differ at one end; a read error may be behind it. V is TRBV7-7 and J is TRBJ2-5; 8 bases fit TRBD1. Per germline, CDR1 SSHAT and CDR2 FNYEAQ (reference sequence). The CDR3 sequence is 13 residues long. The CDR3 DNA follows: TGTGCTAGCAGCGCAAACAGGGGGGAGACCCAGTACTTC. This codes for CASSANRGETQYF.

The chain couples TRBV5-1 to TRBJ1-1; 8 bases agree with TRBD1. With V trimmed by 3 bases and J by 0 bases, 1 base remained unmatched. The CDR3 is made up of 14 amino acids. Germline lookup yields CDR1 SGHRS and CDR2 YFSETQ. The chain's CDR3 is CASSWDRMNTEAFF. The CDR3 DNA reads as TGCGCCAGCAGCTGGGACAGGATGAACACTGAAGCTTTCTTT.

The table lists this clone with a count of one. The rearrangement uses TRBV6-5 and TRBJ2-7; 7 nucleotides agree with TRBD2. Germline loops: CDR1 MNHEY, CDR2 SVGAGI. The CDR3 covers 15 residues. Trimming took 2 bases from V and 3 from J; bases not matched to a gene: 7. This chain's CDR3 is CASSYRDGGSYEQYF. CDR3 coding DNA: TGTGCCAGCAGTTACAGGGACGGGGGGAGCTACGAGCAGTACTTC.

This sequence joins TRBV9 and TRBJ2-5; TRBD2 aligns across 10 bases. V trimming: 4 bases; J trimming: 2 bases; junction bases outside the gene matches: 8. The CDR3 runs 16 residues. Per the germline V gene, CDR1 is SGDLS and CDR2 is YYNGEE. The CDR3, as DNA: TGTGCCAGCAGCCCCGGAGCGGGGGGGTTACAAGAGACCCAGTACTTC. Translation gives CASSPGAGGLQETQYF.

The chain carries TRBV19 and TRBJ1-5, with 8 bases identical to TRBD1. V lost 3 bases to trimming and J lost 0 bases; unmatched junction nucleotides: 10. CDR3 size: 18 residues. Germline CDR1 and CDR2: LNHDA and SQIVND (reference sequence). The CDR3 is CASSIGTGENYSNQPQHF. The CDR3 nucleotides are TGTGCCAGTAGTATCGGGACAGGAGAAAACTATAGCAATCAGCCCCAGCATTTT.

V and J are TRBV9 and TRBJ2-1; D is possibly TRBD2 (6 bases). CDR1 and CDR2 (germline): SGDLS, YYNGEE. Between the trimmed V and J ends, which lost 3 bases and 7 bases, there was a span of 14 bases. This CDR3 is 14 amino acids long. CDR3 region: CASSDKYRGNEQFF. The CDR3 DNA sequence: TGTGCCAGCAGCGACAAATACCGGGGGAATGAGCAGTTCTTC.